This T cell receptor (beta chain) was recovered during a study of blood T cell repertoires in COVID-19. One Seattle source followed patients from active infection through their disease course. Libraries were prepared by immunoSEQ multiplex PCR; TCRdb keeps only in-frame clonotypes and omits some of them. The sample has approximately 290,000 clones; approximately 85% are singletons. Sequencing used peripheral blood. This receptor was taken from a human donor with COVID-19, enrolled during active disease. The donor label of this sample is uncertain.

The CDR3 loop reads CASSSPGTGVWGYTF. In nucleotides, the CDR3 is TGTGCCAGCAGTTCTCCCGGGACAGGGGTTTGGGGCTACACCTTC. The chain joins TRBV27 to TRBJ1-2, with TRBD1 identical over 10 bases. Germline V CDR1 and CDR2: MNHEY, SMNVEV (reference sequence). The CDR3 is 15 amino acids. Trimming took 4 bases from V and 8 from J; bases not matched to a gene: 10.